These 25 T cell receptor beta chains were all obtained from the same sample, sequenced in a study of vaccination effects on CD4 cells after COVID-19. The protocol was immunoSEQ multiplex PCR, while the TCRdb copy is restricted to in-frame clones and leaves out a portion. The table lists tens of thousands of clones, approximately 65% of them singletons. The antigens of these receptors remain unknown. CD4+ T cells were isolated after less than 13 days of culture. The material was CD4+ T cells from PBMCs cultured without peptide, obtained before COVID-19 vaccination. All receptors derive from a human donor who received a COVID-19 vaccine.

This clone was counted once. The chain uses TRBV3-1 (or the pseudogene TRBV3-2) and TRBJ2-7; D gene unclear. The V end lost 1 base, the J end lost 3 bases, and 7 bases lay between the germline ends. CDR1 and CDR2 (germline): LGHDT, YNNKEL (reference sequence). This CDR3 is built from 13 residues. In DNA, the CDR3 is TGTGCCAGCAGCCAAGGGGTTGACTACGAGCAGTACTTC. This gives the protein CASSQGVDYEQYF.

This clone was found a few times. The rearrangement uses TRBV6-5 and TRBJ2-7; no reliable D call. This CDR3 has 13 residues. The V and J ends lost 7 bases and 6 bases respectively, with 16 bases between them. The germline CDR1 and CDR2 sequences are MNHEY and SVGAGI. CDR3 amino acids: CASIATLIGEQYF. CDR3 DNA: TGTGCCAGCATCGCCACCCTAATCGGCGAGCAGTACTTC.

This clone has only a few counts. The chain uses TRBV2 and TRBJ1-2; the D is unclear. Between the trimmed V and J ends, which lost 2 bases and 4 bases, there was a span of 5 bases. The CDR3 runs to 12 residues. Germline V gene data show CDR1 as SNHLY and CDR2 as FYNNEI. The CDR3 protein is CASSENRYGYTF. The CDR3 nucleotides read TGTGCCAGCAGTGAAAATCGCTATGGCTACACCTTC.

This chain connects TRBV28 to TRBJ2-1; 7 bases are a match to TRBD1. This CDR3 is built from 19 residues. CDR1 is MDHEN and CDR2 is SYDVKM in the germline V gene. V was clipped by 5 bases and J by 2 bases; unmatched bases: 18. The CDR3 DNA reads as TGTGCCAGCAGTCCCCTACTCGCCCCACGGGACAGAGCCTACAATGAGCAGTTCTTC. Protein sequence: CASSPLLAPRDRAYNEQFF.

This sequence joins TRBV18 and TRBJ2-4; D is unresolved. Germline V gene data show CDR1 as KGHSH and CDR2 as LQKENI. Deletions cut 3 bases from V and 2 bases from J, with 5 bases between. The CDR3 is made up of 13 amino acids. This CDR3 is CASSPGTKNIQYF. CDR3 DNA sequence: TGTGCCAGCTCACCGGGTACCAAAAACATTCAGTACTTC.

This clone has only a few counts. The rearrangement links TRBV7-9 to TRBJ1-5; TRBD1 might be the D (5 bases). The CDR3 is 14 residues long. Looked up from germline, CDR1 is SEHNR and CDR2 is FQNEAQ (reference sequence). Trimming cost V 1 base and J 3 bases, with 7 bases left between them. The CDR3 reads CASSLGGVNQPQHF. For the CDR3, the DNA is TGTGCCAGCAGCTTAGGAGGGGTCAATCAGCCCCAGCATTTT.

The chain couples TRBV27 to TRBJ1-1; perhaps TRBD1 as D (6 bases). The CDR3 is 13 residues long. V lost 5 bases and J 4 bases, leaving 11 bases between the germline ends. Germline V gene lookup returns CDR1 MNHEY and CDR2 SMNVEV (reference sequence). The CDR3 reads CASSPRGSTEAFF. DNA of the CDR3: TGTGCCAGCAGTCCTAGGGGGAGCACTGAAGCTTTCTTT.

The chain employs TRBV27 and TRBJ2-5; no firm D call. V lost 4 bases to trimming and J lost 2 bases, with 2 bases between them. The CDR3 covers 11 residues. Germline assignment: CDR1 MNHEY and CDR2 SMNVEV (reference sequence). This CDR3 reads CASSSQETQYF. CDR3 bases: TGTGCCAGCAGTTCACAAGAGACCCAGTACTTC.

The V call is TRBV18, the J call TRBJ2-1, with 9 bases identical to TRBD2. V dropped 4 bases and J dropped 8; count of bases not matched to a gene: 6. The V gene's germline CDR1 is KGHSH and CDR2 LQKENI. The CDR3 length is 14 residues. The CDR3 sequence is CASSLGLATDEQFF. In DNA form, the CDR3 reads TGTGCCAGCTCACTGGGACTAGCAACGGATGAGCAGTTCTTC.

The chain joins TRBV18 to TRBJ1-2; no definite D call. V was cut by 6 bases and J by 8 bases, with 16 bases left in between. This CDR3 has 13 residues. The V gene's germline CDR1 is KGHSH and CDR2 LQKENI. This chain's CDR3 is CASSPAVGYGYTF. In DNA, the CDR3 is TGTGCCAGCTCCCCTGCGGTGGGTTACGGCTACACCTTC.

The chain combines TRBV7-2 with TRBJ2-2; possible D gene TRBD1, 6 bases. The CDR3 contains 15 residues. V shed 1 base and J shed 3 bases, with 9 bases lying between them. Germline CDR1 and CDR2: SGHTA and FQGNSA. CDR3 DNA: TGTGCCAGCAGCTTAGACAAGGGGGACACCGGGGAGCTGTTTTTT. Encoded protein: CASSLDKGDTGELFF. Supplemented by reference TRBV7-2 and TRBJ2-2, the full variable domain reads GAGVSQSPSNKVTEKGKDVELRCDPISGHTALYWYRQSLGQGLEFLIYFQGNSAPDKSGLPSDRFSAERTGGSVSTLTIQRTQQEDSAVYLCASSLDKGDTGELFFGEGSRLTVL.

Only a few counts were recorded for this clone. The chain employs TRBV20-1 and TRBJ2-7; perhaps D is TRBD1 or TRBD2 (5 bases each). V was cut by 3 bases and J by 2 bases, with 11 bases left in between. Germline CDR1 DFQATT, CDR2 SNEGSKA (reference sequence). This CDR3 is 13 amino acids long. CDR3 protein: CSASRGTAYEQYF. The DNA for the CDR3 is TGCAGTGCTAGTAGAGGGACCGCCTACGAGCAGTACTTC.

About this clone: Germline is not matched at one junction end, which may reflect a read error. This chain connects TRBV7-7 to TRBJ2-5; 7 nucleotides line up with TRBD1. Germline V gives CDR1 SSHAT, CDR2 FNYEAQ (reference sequence). The CDR3 totals 13 residues. CDR3 protein: CASSFDREETQYF. The CDR3 DNA follows: TGTGCTAGCAGCTTTGACAGGGAAGAGACCCAGTACTTC. Full variable domain (remainder filled in from reference TRBV7-7 and TRBJ2-5): GAGVSQSPRYKVTKRGQDVTLRCDPISSHATLYWYQQALGQGPEFLTYFNYEAQPDKSGLPSDRFSAERPEGSISTLTIQRTEQRDSAMYRCASSFDREETQYFGPGTRLLVL.

The chain links TRBV5-4 to TRBJ1-1; D gene ambiguous. Trimming removed 5 bases from V and 1 base from J, with 12 bases in between. Germline CDR1 is SGHNT and CDR2 is YYREEE (reference sequence). This CDR3 spans 14 amino acids. The CDR3: CASRITSENTEAFF. The CDR3, as DNA: TGTGCCAGCAGAATTACGTCTGAGAACACTGAAGCTTTCTTT.

This sequence joins TRBV30 and TRBJ1-2; D uncertain. There are 13 residues in the CDR3. V was cut by 0 bases and J by 3 bases, with 8 bases left in between. Germline-derived CDR1 and CDR2 are GTSNPN and SVGIG (reference sequence). The CDR3 loop is CAWSVAIYYGYTF. The CDR3 coding sequence is TGTGCCTGGAGTGTAGCCATCTACTATGGCTACACCTTC.

V usage is TRBV19 and J usage is TRBJ2-4; 10 nucleotides match TRBD2. Germline V lookup: CDR1 LNHDA, CDR2 SQIVND (reference sequence). Trimming cost V 4 bases and J 6 bases; bases outside gene matches: 3. The CDR3 spans 14 residues. The CDR3 sequence: CASSTTSGINIQYF. In nucleotides, the CDR3 is TGTGCCAGTAGTACTACTAGCGGGATAAACATTCAGTACTTC.

The chain recombines TRBV4-3 with TRBJ1-2, with D possibly TRBD1 on 5 matching bases. Trimming stripped 6 bases from V and 7 bases from J, with 21 bases between. CDR3 length: 15 residues. Germline loops: CDR1 LGHNA, CDR2 YSLEER. CDR3 loop: CASSTFGREFRGYTF. The CDR3 coding sequence is TGCGCCAGCAGTACCTTCGGCAGGGAATTCCGTGGCTACACCTTC.

The chain uses TRBV18 and TRBJ2-3; D possibly matches TRBD1 or TRBD2 (5 bases each). There are 14 residues in the CDR3. V was pared by 5 bases and J by 4 bases, with 13 bases between. CDR1 KGHSH and CDR2 LQKENI come from the germline V gene. The DNA for the CDR3 is TGTGCCAGCTCAGCTATTGGGGGAGCAGATACGCAGTATTTT. Residues: CASSAIGGADTQYF.

V is TRBV28 and J is TRBJ2-2; perhaps TRBD1 as D (5 bases). Trimming took off 6 bases at V and 1 base at J, with 12 bases between the two ends. Per the germline V gene, CDR1 is MDHEN and CDR2 is SYDVKM. CDR3 length: 15 residues. DNA for the CDR3: TGTGCCAGCAGGACTGGGCAGGGGAACACCGGGGAGCTGTTTTTT. Translation gives CASRTGQGNTGELFF.

The chain has TRBV30 and TRBJ2-5, with 8 bases that match TRBD2. Unmatched junction bases numbered 2, after V lost 1 base and J lost 4 bases. Germline-derived CDR1 and CDR2 are GTSNPN and SVGIG (reference sequence). CDR3 length: 13 residues. This CDR3 reads CAWSASGRETQYF. CDR3 nucleotides: TGTGCCTGGAGTGCAAGCGGGAGAGAGACCCAGTACTTC.

V is TRBV20-1 and J is TRBJ1-1, with D possibly being TRBD1 (5 bases). There are 14 residues in the CDR3. V was cut by 3 bases and J by 5 bases, with 16 bases left in between. Germline lookup yields CDR1 DFQATT and CDR2 SNEGSKA (reference sequence). Here the CDR3 DNA reads TGCAGTGCTAGTCCAGGGCCCGGGCGGACTGAAGCTTTCTTT. Translating it yields CSASPGPGRTEAFF.

V and J are TRBV2 and TRBJ2-7; D gene ambiguous. The germline gives CDR1 SNHLY, CDR2 FYNNEI. The CDR3 spans 12 residues. V gave up 8 bases and J gave up 2 bases, with 10 bases separating them. This chain's CDR3 is CASFPETYEQYF. In DNA, the CDR3 is TGTGCCAGCTTTCCAGAAACCTACGAGCAGTACTTC. Full variable domain (outside the CDR3, taken from reference TRBV2 and TRBJ2-7): EPEVTQTPSHQVTQMGQEVILRCVPISNHLYFYWYRQILGQKVEFLVSFYNNEISEKSEIFDDQFSVERPDGSNFTLKIRSTKLEDSAMYFCASFPETYEQYFGPGTRLTVT.

The rearrangement links TRBV7-9 to TRBJ1-2; D gene ambiguous. Trimming removed 5 bases from V and 7 bases from J, with 14 bases in between. Per germline, CDR1 SEHNR and CDR2 FQNEAQ (reference sequence). This CDR3 contains 13 residues. CDR3 sequence: CASSPPGELGYTF. The CDR3, as DNA: TGTGCCAGCAGCCCCCCCGGGGAACTTGGCTACACCTTC.

This clone was found once. This chain joins TRBV29-1 and TRBJ1-1, with 8 bases identical to TRBD1. V lost 6 bases, J lost 2 bases, and 5 bases stayed unmatched. The length of the CDR3 is 13 residues. Per germline, CDR1 SQVTM and CDR2 ANQGSEA. The CDR3 DNA reads TGCAGCGTGAGGACAGGGCAAAACACTGAAGCTTTCTTT. Residues: CSVRTGQNTEAFF.

V and J are TRBV4-3 and TRBJ1-4; 10 bases map to TRBD1. Germline V gives CDR1 LGHNA, CDR2 YSLEER. This CDR3 contains 18 residues. The ends lost 2 bases at V and 3 bases at J; junction bases unmatched: 9. The chain's CDR3 is CASSQRTGGGFANEKLFF. The CDR3 bases are TGCGCCAGCAGCCAAAGGACAGGGGGAGGCTTCGCTAATGAAAAACTGTTTTTT.